The entry below describes one TCR beta chain. The antigen is not known. The sequenced template was cDNA made from the entire isolated RNA. TCRdb keeps only in-frame clones here, not all; method: immunoSEQ multiplex PCR. The sample lists under 300,000 clones; around 25% were seen once. These data are taken from a study of beta chain features in type 1 diabetes. Study-level findings and limits: Patients with Type 1 diabetes showed moderately but significantly shorter TCRB CDR3s in all four CD4+ subsets.

V lost 11 bases and J lost 1, with 14 bases in between. The CDR3 covers 13 residues. CDR1 MDHEN and CDR2 SYDVKM come from the germline V gene. By way of CD45RO/CCR7/CD25/CD127/CD95/CD27, the CD4+ regulatory, stem cell-like memory, central memory and naive cells were sorted. Sequenced input: naive CD4+ T cells from blood. This TCR derives from a woman between 25 and 40 years old with type 1 diabetes. This rearrangement joins TRBV28 to TRBJ2-5; D call uncertain. CDR3 coding DNA: TGTGCCCTCGAAGCTTTACCCCAAGAGACCCAGTACTTC. Protein sequence: CALEALPQETQYF.